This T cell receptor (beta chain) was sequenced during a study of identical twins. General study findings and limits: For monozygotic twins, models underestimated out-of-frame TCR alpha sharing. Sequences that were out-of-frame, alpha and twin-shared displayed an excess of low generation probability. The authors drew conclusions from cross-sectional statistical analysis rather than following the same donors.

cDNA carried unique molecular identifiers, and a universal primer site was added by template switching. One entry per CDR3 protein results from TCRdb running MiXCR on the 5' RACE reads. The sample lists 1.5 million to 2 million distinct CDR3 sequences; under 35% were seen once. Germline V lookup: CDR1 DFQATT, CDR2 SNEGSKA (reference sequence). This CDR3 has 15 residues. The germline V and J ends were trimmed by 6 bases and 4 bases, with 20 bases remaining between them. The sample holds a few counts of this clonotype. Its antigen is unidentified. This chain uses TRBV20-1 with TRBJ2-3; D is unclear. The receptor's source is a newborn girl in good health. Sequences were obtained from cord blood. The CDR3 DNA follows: TGCAGTGCCAGGCGCTGGACCCAAAGAGCAGATACGCAGTATTTT. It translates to CSARRWTQRADTQYF.